This T cell receptor beta chain is from a study of CD8 T cells in ankylosing spondylitis. Study outcomes and limitations: Disease-linked clones displayed a CD8+ phenotype and appeared relatively rarely in peripheral blood. Apparently characteristic of ankylosing spondylitis blood was a TCR beta motif (fewer than 10 highly homologous variants). Disease-associated clones were reportedly significantly overrepresented in matched ankylosing spondylitis synovial fluid.

CDR3 length equals 13 residues. V lost 4 bases and J lost 10; bases outside the gene matches: 7. Germline V gene data show CDR1 as SGDLS and CDR2 as YYNGEE. Construction of TCR beta libraries was performed using quantitative 5'-RACE with molecular barcodes. Each CDR3 protein gets one entry after TCRdb re-called the 5' RACE reads with MiXCR. This table holds approximately 45,000 distinct CDR3 sequences, 4% found once. This clonotype occurred many times. What it binds is not known. The sequenced sample consisted of blood, either unsorted or a sorted T cell fraction (not recorded which). This receptor was identified in a female donor with ankylosing spondylitis or in good health (not recorded which). The genes are TRBV9 and TRBJ1-5; 8 bases line up with TRBD1. CDR3 in DNA: TGTGCCAGCAGCCAAGGGCAGGGGGCCCCCCAGCATTTT. Encoded protein: CASSQGQGAPQHF.